These T cell receptor beta chains were read from a single sample in a study of cytomegalovirus exposure and HLA in healthy donors. The data were produced by immunoSEQ multiplex PCR, yet TCRdb's version contains in-frame clones alone and is incomplete. The sample data list 100,000 to 150,000 clones. Material: PBMCs. The receptors shown here come from a woman in her thirties or forties in good health and CMV-seronegative. Each CDR3 is given with its conserved first and last residue. A D gene is named only where the DNA matches it firmly.

>TRBD1|TRBJ1-2|TRBV7-2
CASSSGWGTGSYGYTF
TGTGCCAGCAGCTCAGGTTGGGGGACAGGGAGCTATGGCTACACCTTC
>NA|TRBJ2-7|TRBV19
CASMGLRSEQYF
TGTGCCAGTATGGGGCTTAGGAGCGAGCAGTACTTC
>TRBD1|TRBJ2-2|TRBV4-3
CASSLGQVNTGELFF
TGCGCCAGCAGCCTAGGACAGGTGAACACCGGGGAGCTGTTTTTT
>NA|TRBJ1-1|TRBV6-5
CASTVGGNTEAFF
TGTGCCAGCACCGTAGGGGGGAACACTGAAGCTTTCTTT
>NA|TRBJ2-2|TRBV7-9
CASSAPTGGIGELFF
TGTGCCAGCAGCGCGCCGACAGGCGGCATCGGGGAGCTGTTTTTT
>NA|TRBJ1-6|TRBV11-2
CASSRNRVGSPLHF
TGTGCCAGCAGCCGGAACAGGGTTGGGTCACCCCTCCACTTT
>TRBD1|TRBJ1-6|TRBV9
CASSVPRDRGDSPLHF
TGTGCCAGCAGCGTCCCAAGGGACAGGGGTGATTCACCCCTCCACTTT
>TRBD2|TRBJ2-7|TRBV7-3
CASSLGLAGEQYF
TGTGCCAGCAGCTTAGGGCTAGCGGGCGAGCAGTACTTC
>NA|TRBJ1-1|TRBV4-1
CASSQEEGMGTEAFF
TGCGCCAGCAGCCAAGAGGAGGGAATGGGCACTGAAGCTTTCTTT
>TRBD1|TRBJ1-5|TRBV6-5
CASRNRDRPNQPQHF
TGTGCCAGCAGAAACCGGGACAGACCCAATCAGCCCCAGCATTTT
>NA|TRBJ1-2|TRBV21-1
CASSKVMRMGNYGYTF
TGTGCCAGCAGCAAAGTAATGCGGATGGGTAACTATGGCTACACCTTC
>TRBD2|TRBJ2-7|TRBV7-2
CASSTSGGRSYEQYF
TGTGCCAGCAGCACTAGCGGGGGCCGATCCTACGAGCAGTACTTC
>TRBD1|TRBJ2-5|TRBV5-1
CASSLGTGNQETQYF
TGCGCCAGCAGCTTGGGGACAGGGAACCAAGAGACCCAGTACTTC
>TRBD1|TRBJ2-5|TRBV15
CATSRNGQDQETQYF
TGTGCCACCAGCAGGAACGGACAGGATCAAGAGACCCAGTACTTC